The subject of this entry is one T cell receptor (beta chain). CDR1 is LNHNV, CDR2 YYDKDF, per germline (reference sequence). Unmatched junction bases numbered 5, after V lost 2 bases and J lost 3 bases. There are 15 residues in the CDR3. The protocol was immunoSEQ multiplex PCR, while the TCRdb copy is restricted to in-frame clones and leaves out a portion. The profile covers about 2.1 million clones, with more than 85% appearing a single time and more than 1.5% taken by the ten largest. Naive CD8 populations comprised CD45RO-negative cells positively selected for CCR7, excluding terminally differentiated effector memory CD45RA+ cells. This entry comes from a study of shared clonotypes between healthy human individuals.

The J gene is TRBJ2-7, the V gene TRBV15; 9 nucleotides match TRBD1. The clonotype comes from a man aged 18-30 years in good health. Some clones in this sample may be carry-over from other donors' samples. The specimen was naive CD8+ T cells from PBMCs. CDR3 nucleotide sequence: TGTGCCACCAGCAGAAGCCGGGACAGGGTCTACGAGCAGTACTTC. Translated, it gives CATSRSRDRVYEQYF.